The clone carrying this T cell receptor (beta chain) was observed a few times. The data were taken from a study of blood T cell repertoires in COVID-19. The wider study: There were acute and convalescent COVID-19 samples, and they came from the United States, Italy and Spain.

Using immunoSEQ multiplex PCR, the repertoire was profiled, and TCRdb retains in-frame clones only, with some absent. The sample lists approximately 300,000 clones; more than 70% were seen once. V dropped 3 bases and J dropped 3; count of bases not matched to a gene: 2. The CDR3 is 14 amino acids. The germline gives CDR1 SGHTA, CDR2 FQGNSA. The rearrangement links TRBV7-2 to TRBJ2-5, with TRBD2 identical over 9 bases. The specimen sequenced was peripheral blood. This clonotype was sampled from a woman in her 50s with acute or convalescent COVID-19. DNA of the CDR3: TGTGCCAGCAGCTTTGGCGGGAGGGAAGAGACCCAGTACTTC. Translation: CASSFGGREETQYF.